A single sample is the source of the 29 T cell receptor beta chains below, sequenced in a study of breast tumors, draining lymph nodes, adjacent tissues. TCRdb recomputed calls from the multiplex PCR reads with MiXCR, one row per CDR3 protein. The sample records roughly 120,000 distinct CDR3 sequences, roughly 21% being singletons. Axillary draining lymph nodes of breast cancer patients supplied the node samples. The specimen was axillary lymph node tissue. These receptors all stem from a female donor with breast cancer. Some clones in this sample may be carry-over from other donors' samples.

As concerns this clonotype: One end of the junction fails to match germline, which may point to a read error. This chain joins TRBV4-2 and TRBJ2-7; possible D gene TRBD1, 5 bases. Per the germline V gene, CDR1 is LGHNA and CDR2 is YNFKEQ. The CDR3 covers 15 residues. CDR3 nucleotides: TGTGCCAGCAGCCAGGCTGAGACAGCACCCTACGGGCAGTACTTC. It yields the protein CASSQAETAPYGQYF.

This clonotype came up many times. V and J are TRBV7-3 and TRBJ2-1, with D possibly called TRBD1 or TRBD2 (5 bases each). CDR1 is SGHTA and CDR2 is FQGTGA in the germline V gene. V lost 5 bases to trimming and J lost 7 bases, with 21 bases between them. The CDR3 length is 16 residues. The CDR3 bases are TGTGCCAGCAGCGACCCCCGGGACCCCACTCGGAATGAGCAGTTCTTC. It specifies CASSDPRDPTRNEQFF.

This clonotype was detected a few times. The rearrangement uses TRBV3-1 and TRBJ2-7; TRBD2 aligns across 12 bases. Unmatched junction bases numbered 3, after V lost 3 bases and J lost 3 bases. This CDR3 region has 15 residues. Germline CDR1 and CDR2: LGHDT and YNNKEL (reference sequence). The CDR3 sequence: CASSHGLAGSYEQYF. Written as DNA, the CDR3 is TGTGCCAGCAGCCACGGACTAGCGGGAAGCTACGAGCAGTACTTC.

In the case of this clonotype: One base away lies a much larger clone, so this may be a sequencing read error. The gene calls are TRBV14 and TRBJ2-7; D perhaps matches TRBD1 (6 bases). The CDR3 extends over 15 amino acids. Germline assignment: CDR1 SGHDN and CDR2 FVKESK. CDR3 residues: CASSLPGQIFGELYF. The CDR3 DNA sequence: TGTGCCAGCAGCCTACCGGGACAAATATTCGGGGAGCTGTACTTC.

This clonotype has a count of ten or more. V and J are TRBV2 and TRBJ2-3; TRBD2 is a possible D gene (6 bases). The germline gives CDR1 SNHLY, CDR2 FYNNEI. Between the trimmed V and J ends, which lost 5 bases and 1 base, there was a span of 13 bases. The CDR3 totals 15 residues. The CDR3 region has the DNA TGTGCCAGCAGTTTCCGGGACTTAGGCACAGATACGCAGTATTTT. Translated: CASSFRDLGTDTQYF. The whole variable domain, remainder taken from reference TRBV2 and TRBJ2-3, is EPEVTQTPSHQVTQMGQEVILRCVPISNHLYFYWYRQILGQKVEFLVSFYNNEISEKSEIFDDQFSVERPDGSNFTLKIRSTKLEDSAMYFCASSFRDLGTDTQYFGPGTRLTVL.

This clonotype was seen repeatedly, ten times or more. V is TRBV7-9 and J is TRBJ1-5; tentative D call: TRBD1 (5 bases). Germline lookup yields CDR1 SEHNR and CDR2 FQNEAQ (reference sequence). Trimming cost V 1 base and J 7 bases, with 11 bases left between them. This CDR3 has 14 residues. The CDR3 coding sequence is TGTGCCAGCAGCTTAGTTGGGGCAGGACAGCCCCAGCATTTT. Translating it yields CASSLVGAGQPQHF.

This clonotype was counted a few times. The V and J genes are TRBV6-2 or TRBV6-3 and TRBJ1-4; tentative D call: TRBD1 (6 bases). Trimming removed 0 bases from V and 5 bases from J, with 10 bases in between. Per the germline V gene, CDR1 is MNHEY and CDR2 is SVGEGT. The CDR3 loop spans 15 amino acids. The CDR3 loop reads CASSYSGGRNEKLFF. DNA of the CDR3: TGTGCCAGCAGTTACTCAGGGGGGAGAAATGAAAAACTGTTTTTT.

There are a few counts of this clonotype. This sequence joins TRBV28 and TRBJ1-2, with D possibly being TRBD1 (6 bases). The CDR3 contains 12 residues. In germline, CDR1 is MDHEN, CDR2 SYDVKM. V shed 5 bases and J shed 9 bases, with 13 bases lying between them. CDR3 in DNA: TGTGCCAGCAGTGGACAGTACTTTCGCTACACCTTC. Its translation: CASSGQYFRYTF.

Ten or more counts support this clonotype. The rearrangement uses TRBV9 and TRBJ1-3; no firm D call. V lost 3 bases, J lost 1 base, and 8 bases lay in between. The CDR3 is 14 residues long. The germline V gene encodes CDR1 SGDLS and CDR2 YYNGEE. For the CDR3, the DNA is TGTGCCAGCAGCGAGTGGGGTTCTGGAAACACCATATATTTT. This sequence encodes CASSEWGSGNTIYF. Together with reference TRBV9 and TRBJ1-3, the CDR3 gives the full variable domain: DSGVTQTPKHLITATGQRVTLRCSPRSGDLSVYWYQQSLDQGLQFLIQYYNGEERAKGNILERFSAQQFPDLHSELNLSSLELGDSALYFCASSEWGSGNTIYFGEGSWLTVV.

This clonotype has a count of ten or more. The chain uses TRBV16 and TRBJ1-4; D is ambiguous. The ends were cut back, 3 bases at V and 4 bases at J, with 6 bases in the middle. The CDR3 contains 13 residues. Germline assignment: CDR1 KGHSY and CDR2 FQNENV. CDR3 DNA: TGTGCCAGCAGCCATCAGTATAATGAAAAACTGTTTTTT. Residues: CASSHQYNEKLFF.

This clonotype showed up many times. The CDR3, as DNA: TGTGCCAGCAGCACCCCCGAGGGCAGGTATAGCAATCAGCCCCAGCATTTT. Protein: CASSTPEGRYSNQPQHF. The gene calls are TRBV5-8 and TRBJ1-5; D remains ambiguous. CDR3 length: 17 amino acids. Germline V gene lookup returns CDR1 SGHTS and CDR2 YDEGEE. Trimming removed 4 bases at V and 0 bases at J, with 17 bases between. The whole variable domain, remainder taken from reference TRBV5-8 and TRBJ1-5, is EAGVTQSPTHLIKTRGQQATLRCSPISGHTSVYWYQQALGLGLQFLLWYDEGEERNRGNFPPRFSGRQFPNYSSELNVNALELEDSALYLCASSTPEGRYSNQPQHFGDGTRLSIL.

This clonotype occurred many times. The chain combines TRBV5-1 with TRBJ2-3, with 12 bases fitting TRBD2. Germline trimming cut 0 bases from V and 9 bases from J; bases unmatched to any gene: 5. CDR1 is SGHRS and CDR2 is YFSETQ in the germline V gene. This CDR3 spans 15 amino acids. Here the CDR3 reads CASSLDLAGGPTQYF. In DNA, the CDR3 is TGCGCCAGCAGCTTGGACCTAGCGGGAGGGCCGACGCAGTATTTT.

This clonotype was detected many times. The genes are TRBV3-1 and TRBJ2-7; weak D call: TRBD1 (6 bases). Trimming removed 1 base at V and 6 bases at J, with 13 bases between. CDR1 is LGHDT, CDR2 YNNKEL, per germline (reference sequence). The CDR3 extends over 14 amino acids. The CDR3 nucleotides are TGTGCCAGCAGCCAAGGCATACAGGGTGGCGAGCAGTACTTC. Amino acid sequence: CASSQGIQGGEQYF.

This clonotype was observed many times. The V and J genes are TRBV7-9 and TRBJ1-4; a weak D match, TRBD1 (6 bases). CDR3 size: 15 residues. The V gene's germline CDR1 is SEHNR and CDR2 FQNEAQ (reference sequence). V dropped 0 bases and J dropped 8 bases, with 13 bases sitting between them. The CDR3 DNA is TGTGCCAGCAGCTTAGCGGCAGGGGCGGACGAAAAACTGTTTTTT. It specifies CASSLAAGADEKLFF.

The chain is built from TRBV5-4 and TRBJ2-1; D remains unclear. This CDR3 comprises 13 residues. Germline V gives CDR1 SGHNT, CDR2 YYREEE (reference sequence). V was pared by 0 bases and J by 7 bases, with 8 bases between. The CDR3 region has the DNA TGTGCCAGCAGCTTGGAACAGAGAAATGAGCAGTTCTTC. Its protein product is CASSLEQRNEQFF. The entire variable domain, with the rest obtained from reference TRBV5-4 and TRBJ2-1, is as follows: ETGVTQSPTHLIKTRGQQVTLRCSSQSGHNTVSWYQQALGQGPQFIFQYYREEENGRGNFPPRFSGLQFPNYSSELNVNALELDDSALYLCASSLEQRNEQFFGPGTRLTVL.

This clonotype was seen only a few times. The V gene is TRBV11-1, the J gene TRBJ2-3; the match to TRBD1 covers 10 bases. CDR1 is SGHAT and CDR2 is FQDESV in the germline V gene (reference sequence). Trimming took 3 bases from V and 6 from J; bases not matched to a gene: 6. CDR3 length: 15 amino acids. The CDR3 region has the DNA TGTGCCAGCAGCTTCGAGGGACAGGGGACGGATACGCAGTATTTT. Translated: CASSFEGQGTDTQYF.

This clonotype was detected only a few times. This sequence joins TRBV30 and TRBJ1-5; no firm D call. The germline gives CDR1 GTSNPN, CDR2 SVGIG (reference sequence). CDR3 size: 15 residues. Trimming took 0 bases from V and 2 from J, leaving 11 bases between them. CDR3 amino acids: CAWSVRGMGNQPQHF. The CDR3 DNA reads as TGTGCCTGGAGTGTTCGGGGAATGGGCAATCAGCCCCAGCATTTT.

Worth noting for this clonotype: The final CDR3 position lacks the conserved phenylalanine or tryptophan, pointing to a likely read error. J is TRBJ2-1 and V is TRBV10-3; 7 nucleotides line up with TRBD2. Germline V gene data show CDR1 as ENHRY and CDR2 as SYGVKD. This CDR3 has 13 amino acids. The CDR3 bases are TGTGACAACGGGCGGGGGTCCTACAATGAGCAGTTCCTC. This gives the protein CDNGRGSYNEQFL.

Of note for this clonotype: This may be a read error: a much more frequent sequence differs by one nucleotide. The V and J genes are TRBV5-1 and TRBJ2-1; tentatively, D is TRBD1 (5 bases). Germline V CDR1 and CDR2: SGHRS, YFSETQ. V shed 4 bases and J shed 6 bases, with 17 bases lying between them. The CDR3 totals 15 residues. The CDR3 here is CASSPTATAGNEQFF. The CDR3 region has the DNA TGCGCCAGCAGCCCCACAGCGACAGCAGGCAATGAGCAGTTCTTC.

This clonotype was recorded many times. CDR3 in DNA: TGTGCCAGTAGTATATCGGGACCCCGCGCGGTCGAGCAGTACTTC. It encodes CASSISGPRAVEQYF. The chain joins TRBV19 to TRBJ2-7, with D perhaps matching TRBD1 or TRBD2 (5 bases each). V lost 2 bases and J 6 bases, leaving 17 bases between the germline ends. This CDR3 has 15 amino acids. The germline V gene has CDR1 LNHDA and CDR2 SQIVND (reference sequence).

A remark on this clonotype: Since a much larger clone is just one base distant, this may be a read error. The chain has TRBV19 and TRBJ2-1, with D possibly being TRBD2 (6 bases). In germline, CDR1 is LNHDA, CDR2 SQIVND (reference sequence). V gave up 8 bases and J gave up 2 bases, with 16 bases separating them. CDR3 length: 15 residues. CDR3 loop: CASRGWDCPYNEQFF. The CDR3 DNA sequence: TGTGCCAGTCGTGGTTGGGACTGCCCCTACAATGAGCAGTTCTTC. Filled out from reference TRBV19 and TRBJ2-1, the complete variable domain reads DGGITQSPKYLFRKEGQNVTLSCEQNLNHDAMYWYRQDPGQGLRLIYYSQIVNDFQKGDIAEGYSVSREKKESFPLTVTSAQKNPTAFYLCASRGWDCPYNEQFFGPGTRLTVL.

In its sample, this clonotype was seen many times. The chain is built from TRBV13 and TRBJ2-7, with D perhaps TRBD1 or TRBD2 (5 bases each). Germline values: CDR1 PRHDT, CDR2 FYEKMQ (reference sequence). V was clipped by 2 bases and J by 5 bases, with 28 bases between them. The CDR3 is 19 amino acids. In DNA form, the CDR3 reads TGTGCCAGCAGCTTAACTCAGGGCCTACATCGGGGTTCGGTGGACGAGCAGTACTTC. This gives the protein CASSLTQGLHRGSVDEQYF.

This clonotype was seen a handful of times. A much larger clone lies a single base off, so this may be a read error. The chain carries TRBV7-3 and TRBJ2-7; no clear D gene. Trimming shortened V by 5 bases and J by 2 bases, and 7 bases separated the two germline ends. There are 12 residues in the CDR3. The germline V gene encodes CDR1 SGHTA and CDR2 FQGTGA. This CDR3 is CASSLLPYEQYF. CDR3 DNA: TGTGCCAGCAGCCTTCTACCCTACGAGCAGTACTTC.

A few counts support this clonotype. The germline gene is not matched at one end of the junction; a read error may be the cause. The rearrangement joins TRBV6-5 to TRBJ2-1; 7 nucleotides line up with TRBD2. Germline V lookup: CDR1 MNHEY, CDR2 SVGAGI. The length of the CDR3 is 16 residues. In nucleotides, the CDR3 is TGTGCCAGCAGTCCCCAGAGGACTAGTAACTACAGTGAGCAGTTCTTC. It yields the protein CASSPQRTSNYSEQFF.

Comments on this clonotype: This may be a read error: a much more frequent sequence differs by one nucleotide. V usage is TRBV19 and J usage is TRBJ2-7; D tentatively fits TRBD1 or TRBD2 (5 bases each). V lost 11 bases and J lost 5, with 19 bases in between. Germline values: CDR1 LNHDA, CDR2 SQIVND (reference sequence). This CDR3 has 13 residues. The CDR3 spells CACRNRGVDEQYF. DNA for the CDR3: TGTGCCTGCAGGAACCGAGGGGTCGACGAGCAGTACTTC.

This clonotype was detected ten times or more. The V call is TRBV7-9, the J call TRBJ2-1; the D gene could be TRBD1 or TRBD2 (5 bases each). Germline V CDR1 and CDR2: SEHNR, FQNEAQ (reference sequence). The CDR3 loop spans 15 amino acids. V shed 5 bases and J shed 2 bases, with 13 bases lying between them. CDR3 loop: CASSNDGGAYNEQFF. The DNA for the CDR3 is TGTGCCAGCAGCAACGATGGGGGAGCCTACAATGAGCAGTTCTTC.

This clonotype was detected ten times or more. This chain uses TRBV7-2 with TRBJ2-1; D not certain. The V gene's germline CDR1 is SGHTA and CDR2 FQGNSA. The length of the CDR3 is 12 residues. The V end lost 11 bases, the J end lost 6 bases, and 14 bases lay between the germline ends. CDR3 coding DNA: TGTGCCTGTGAGCAAGGAGTCAATGAGCAGTTCTTC. Amino acids: CACEQGVNEQFF.

Ten or more counts support this clonotype. V usage is TRBV5-1 and J usage is TRBJ1-2, with TRBD1 as a possible D gene (5 bases). Germline V gives CDR1 SGHRS, CDR2 YFSETQ. V lost 0 bases, J lost 3 bases, and 9 bases lay in between. This CDR3 is built from 14 residues. The CDR3 DNA reads as TGCGCCAGCAGCTTGGCAGGGCTTGACTATGGCTACACCTTC. It yields the protein CASSLAGLDYGYTF. Full variable domain (outside the CDR3, taken from reference TRBV5-1 and TRBJ1-2): KAGVTQTPRYLIKTRGQQVTLSCSPISGHRSVSWYQQTPGQGLQFLFEYFSETQRNKGNFPGRFSGRQFSNSRSEMNVSTLELGDSALYLCASSLAGLDYGYTFGSGTRLTVV.

This clonotype was observed once. Possible read error: a much larger clone is one base away. The conserved final phenylalanine or tryptophan is absent from the CDR3, which likely points to a read error. The CDR3 region has the DNA TGTGCCACCCTACTGGGATCCACAGATACGCAGTATCTT. The encoded protein is CATLLGSTDTQYL. The gene calls are TRBV6-5 and TRBJ2-3; D not certain. This CDR3 spans 13 amino acids. From germline, CDR1 is MNHEY and CDR2 SVGAGI. Trimming took off 10 bases at V and 2 bases at J, with 13 bases between the two ends.